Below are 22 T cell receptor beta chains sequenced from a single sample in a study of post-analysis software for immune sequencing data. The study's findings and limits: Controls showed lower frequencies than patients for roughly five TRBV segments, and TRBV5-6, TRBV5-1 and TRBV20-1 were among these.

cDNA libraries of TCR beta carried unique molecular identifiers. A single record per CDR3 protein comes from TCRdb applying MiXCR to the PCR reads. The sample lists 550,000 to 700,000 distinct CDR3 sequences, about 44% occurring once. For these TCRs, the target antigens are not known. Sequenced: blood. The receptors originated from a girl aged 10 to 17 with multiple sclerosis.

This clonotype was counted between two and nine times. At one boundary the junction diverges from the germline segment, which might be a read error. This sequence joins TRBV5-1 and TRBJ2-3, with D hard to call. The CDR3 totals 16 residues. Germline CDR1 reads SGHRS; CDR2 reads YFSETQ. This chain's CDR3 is CASSLAATLGTDTQYF. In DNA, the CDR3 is TGCGCCAGCAGCTTGGCCGCAACCCTCGGCACGGATACGCAGTATTTT.

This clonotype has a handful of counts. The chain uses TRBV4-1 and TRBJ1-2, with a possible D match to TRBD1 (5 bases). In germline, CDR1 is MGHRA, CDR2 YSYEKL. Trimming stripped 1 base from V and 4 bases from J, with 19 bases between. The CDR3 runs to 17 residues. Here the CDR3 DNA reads TGCGCCAGCAGCCAAGGAGGTCTGGCAGGGAGGGTCTATGGCTACACCTTC. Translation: CASSQGGLAGRVYGYTF.

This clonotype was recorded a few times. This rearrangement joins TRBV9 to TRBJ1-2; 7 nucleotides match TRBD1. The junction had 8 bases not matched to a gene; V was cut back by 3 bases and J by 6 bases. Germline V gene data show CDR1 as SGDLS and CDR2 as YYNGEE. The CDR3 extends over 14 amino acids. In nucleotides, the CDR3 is TGTGCCAGCAGCGCCTCGGTTACAGGGGATGGCTACACCTTC. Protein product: CASSASVTGDGYTF.

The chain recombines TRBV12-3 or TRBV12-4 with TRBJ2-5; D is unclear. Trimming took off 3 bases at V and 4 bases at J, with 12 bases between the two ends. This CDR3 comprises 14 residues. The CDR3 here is CASSFNDVGETQYF. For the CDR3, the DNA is TGTGCCAGCAGTTTTAATGATGTAGGAGAGACCCAGTACTTC.

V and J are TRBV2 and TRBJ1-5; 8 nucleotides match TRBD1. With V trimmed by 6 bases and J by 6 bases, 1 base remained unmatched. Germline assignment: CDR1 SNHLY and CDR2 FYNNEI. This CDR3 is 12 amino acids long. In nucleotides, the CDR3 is TGTGCCAGCAGAACAGGGGGTCAGCCCCAGCATTTT. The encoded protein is CASRTGGQPQHF.

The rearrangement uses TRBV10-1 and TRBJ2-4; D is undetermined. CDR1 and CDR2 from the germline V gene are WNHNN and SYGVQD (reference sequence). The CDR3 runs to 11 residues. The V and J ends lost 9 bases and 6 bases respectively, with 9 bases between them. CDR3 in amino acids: CASPDVNIQYF. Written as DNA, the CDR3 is TGCGCCAGTCCAGACGTAAACATTCAGTACTTC.

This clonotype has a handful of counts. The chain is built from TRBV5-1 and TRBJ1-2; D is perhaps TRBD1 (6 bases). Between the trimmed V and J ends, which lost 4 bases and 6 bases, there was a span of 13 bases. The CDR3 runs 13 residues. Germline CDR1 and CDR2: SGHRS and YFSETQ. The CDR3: CASSGDNLNGYTF. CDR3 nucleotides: TGCGCCAGCAGCGGGGACAATCTGAATGGCTACACCTTC.

CDR3 nucleotide sequence: TGCGCCAGCAGCCAAGCCAGGAGCTCCTACGAGCAGTACTTC. Its translation is CASSQARSSYEQYF. This rearrangement joins TRBV4-1 to TRBJ2-7, with unresolved D. Germline lookup yields CDR1 MGHRA and CDR2 YSYEKL. This CDR3 is 14 amino acids long. Trimming shortened V by 1 base and J by 0 bases, and 7 bases separated the two germline ends.

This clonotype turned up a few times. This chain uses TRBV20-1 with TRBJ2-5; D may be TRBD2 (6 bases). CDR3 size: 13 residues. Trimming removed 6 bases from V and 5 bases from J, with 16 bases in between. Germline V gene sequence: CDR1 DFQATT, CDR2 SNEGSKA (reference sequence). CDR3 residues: CSAGAAGWETQYF. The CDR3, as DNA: TGCAGTGCCGGGGCAGCGGGCTGGGAGACCCAGTACTTC.

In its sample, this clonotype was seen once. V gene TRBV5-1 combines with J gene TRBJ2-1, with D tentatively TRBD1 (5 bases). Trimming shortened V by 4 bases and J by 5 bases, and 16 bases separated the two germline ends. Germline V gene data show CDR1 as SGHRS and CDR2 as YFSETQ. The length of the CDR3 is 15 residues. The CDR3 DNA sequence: TGCGCCAGCAGCCTCAGGGTGGCGGCAAACAATGAGCAGTTCTTC. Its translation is CASSLRVAANNEQFF. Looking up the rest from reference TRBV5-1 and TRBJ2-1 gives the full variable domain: KAGVTQTPRYLIKTRGQQVTLSCSPISGHRSVSWYQQTPGQGLQFLFEYFSETQRNKGNFPGRFSGRQFSNSRSEMNVSTLELGDSALYLCASSLRVAANNEQFFGPGTRLTVL.

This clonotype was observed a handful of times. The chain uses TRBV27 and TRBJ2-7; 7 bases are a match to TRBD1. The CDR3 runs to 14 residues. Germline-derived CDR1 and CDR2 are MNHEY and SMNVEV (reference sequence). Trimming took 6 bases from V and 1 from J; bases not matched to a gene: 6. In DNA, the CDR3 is TGTGCCAGCAGAGCGACAGGGAAGTCCTACGAGCAGTACTTC. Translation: CASRATGKSYEQYF.

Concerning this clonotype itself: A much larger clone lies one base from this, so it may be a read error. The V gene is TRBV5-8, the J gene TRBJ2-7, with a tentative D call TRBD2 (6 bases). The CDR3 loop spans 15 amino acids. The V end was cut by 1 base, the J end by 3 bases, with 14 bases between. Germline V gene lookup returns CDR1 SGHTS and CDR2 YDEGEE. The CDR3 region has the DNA TGTGCCAGCAGCTTGACGGGAGTAAAAATCTACGAGCAGTACTTC. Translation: CASSLTGVKIYEQYF.

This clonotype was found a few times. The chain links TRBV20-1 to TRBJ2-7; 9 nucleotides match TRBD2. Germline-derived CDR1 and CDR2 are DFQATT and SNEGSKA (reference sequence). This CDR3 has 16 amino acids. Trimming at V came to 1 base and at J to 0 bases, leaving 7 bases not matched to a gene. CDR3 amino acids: CSARAASGMSSYEQYF. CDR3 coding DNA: TGCAGTGCTAGAGCGGCTAGCGGGATGAGCTCCTACGAGCAGTACTTC.

Here the CDR3 DNA reads TGTGCCAGCACTCGAACAGGGGCCCCCTACAATGAGCAGTACTTC. Translation gives CASTRTGAPYNEQYF. The gene calls are TRBV27 and TRBJ2-7; 7 positions match TRBD1. This CDR3 has 15 amino acids. J was trimmed by 7 bases and V by 7 bases; bases with no gene match: 16. CDR1 is MNHEY and CDR2 is SMNVEV in the germline V gene (reference sequence).

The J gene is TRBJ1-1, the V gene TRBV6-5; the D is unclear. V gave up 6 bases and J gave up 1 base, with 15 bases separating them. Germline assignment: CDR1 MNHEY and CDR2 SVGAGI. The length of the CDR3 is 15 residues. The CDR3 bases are TGTGCCAGCAGCCCTGACATGCGAGGGAACACTGAAGCTTTCTTT. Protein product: CASSPDMRGNTEAFF.

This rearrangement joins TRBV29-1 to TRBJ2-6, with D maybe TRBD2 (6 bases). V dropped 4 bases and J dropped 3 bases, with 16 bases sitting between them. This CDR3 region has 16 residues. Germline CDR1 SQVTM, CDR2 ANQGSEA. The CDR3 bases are TGCAGCGTTGCACAGGTTGGGGAGGTTGGGGCCAACGTCCTGACTTTC. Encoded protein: CSVAQVGEVGANVLTF.

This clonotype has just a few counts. The CDR3 DNA reads as TGTGCCAGCTCACCTGACAGGGATGTCGCGAACACTGAAGCTTTCTTT. Its protein product is CASSPDRDVANTEAFF. The chain links TRBV18 to TRBJ1-1; TRBD1 matches 7 bases. Germline lookup yields CDR1 KGHSH and CDR2 LQKENI. The ends lost 3 bases at V and 1 base at J; junction bases unmatched: 8. The CDR3 loop spans 16 amino acids.

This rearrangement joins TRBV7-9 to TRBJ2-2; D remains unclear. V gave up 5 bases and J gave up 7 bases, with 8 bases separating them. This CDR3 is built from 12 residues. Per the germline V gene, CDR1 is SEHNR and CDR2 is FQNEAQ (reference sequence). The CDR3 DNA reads TGTGCCAGCAGCGGAGAGTACGGGGAGCTGTTTTTT. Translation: CASSGEYGELFF. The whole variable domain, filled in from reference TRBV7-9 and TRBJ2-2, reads DTGVSQNPRHKITKRGQNVTFRCDPISEHNRLYWYRQTLGQGPEFLTYFQNEAQLEKSRLLSDRFSAERPKGSFSTLEIQRTEQGDSAMYLCASSGEYGELFFGEGSRLTVL.

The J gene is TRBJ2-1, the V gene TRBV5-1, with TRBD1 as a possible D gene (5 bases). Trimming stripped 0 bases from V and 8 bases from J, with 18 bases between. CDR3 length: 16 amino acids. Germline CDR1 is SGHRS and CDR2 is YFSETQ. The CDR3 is CASSLAARGGRDEQFF. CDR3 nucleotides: TGCGCCAGCAGCTTGGCCGCAAGGGGTGGAAGAGATGAGCAGTTCTTC.

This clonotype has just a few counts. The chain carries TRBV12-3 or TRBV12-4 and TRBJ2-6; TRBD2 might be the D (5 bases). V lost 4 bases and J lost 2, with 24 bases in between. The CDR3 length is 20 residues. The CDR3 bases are TGTGCCAGCAGTTCTATAGGAGGCATCGTAACCCGTCCTGGGGCCAACGTCCTGACTTTC. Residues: CASSSIGGIVTRPGANVLTF.

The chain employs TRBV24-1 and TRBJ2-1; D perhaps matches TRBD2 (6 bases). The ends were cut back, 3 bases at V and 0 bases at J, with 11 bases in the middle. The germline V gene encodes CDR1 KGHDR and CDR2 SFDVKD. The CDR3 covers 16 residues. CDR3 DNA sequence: TGTGCCACCAGTGATCCTCGGGAGAGCTCCTACAATGAGCAGTTCTTC. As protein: CATSDPRESSYNEQFF.

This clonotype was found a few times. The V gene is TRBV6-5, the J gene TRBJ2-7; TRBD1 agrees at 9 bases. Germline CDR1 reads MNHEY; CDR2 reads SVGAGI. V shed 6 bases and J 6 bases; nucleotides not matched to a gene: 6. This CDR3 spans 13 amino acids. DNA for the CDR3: TGTGCCAGCAGCCCGGGACAGGGAGCCGAGCAGTACTTC. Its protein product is CASSPGQGAEQYF.